Listed here are 27 T cell receptor beta chains from one sample, sequenced in a study of neurological immune-mediated disorders. TCRdb re-called the 5' RACE reads with MiXCR, one entry per CDR3 protein. The sample has 100,000 to 150,000 distinct CDR3 sequences; roughly 3.1% are singletons. Sequenced input: PBMCs. These receptors were obtained from a woman in her twenties or thirties with multiple sclerosis.

This clonotype has a count of ten or more. The V call is TRBV3-1, the J call TRBJ2-1, with D uncertain. CDR1 LGHDT and CDR2 YNNKEL come from the germline V gene (reference sequence). Trimming took off 4 bases at V and 3 bases at J, with 7 bases between the two ends. The CDR3 loop spans 13 amino acids. CDR3 sequence reads: CASSLALYNEQFF. DNA for the CDR3: TGTGCCAGCAGCCTAGCCCTCTACAATGAGCAGTTCTTC.

Concerning this clonotype: The junction does not match germline at one end; this may be a read error. The chain combines TRBV20-1 with TRBJ1-1; D gene uncertain. CDR3 size: 14 residues. Looked up from germline, CDR1 is DFQATT and CDR2 is SNEGSKA (reference sequence). DNA of the CDR3: TGCAGTGCTAGAGAGACGGGGTGGAACACTGAATCTTTCTTT. Residues: CSARETGWNTESFF.

This clonotype was counted many times. The chain recombines TRBV20-1 with TRBJ2-5; D is ambiguous. CDR3 length: 14 amino acids. V was cut by 6 bases and J by 5 bases, with 19 bases left in between. Germline CDR1 DFQATT, CDR2 SNEGSKA (reference sequence). CDR3 residues: CSAEDRAARETQYF. CDR3 in DNA: TGCAGTGCCGAGGACCGCGCCGCCCGTGAGACCCAGTACTTC.

This clonotype was seen ten or more times. The V call is TRBV20-1, the J call TRBJ1-3, with TRBD1 as a possible D gene (5 bases). V was shortened by 3 bases and J by 7 bases, with 19 bases between the two germline ends. This CDR3 comprises 15 residues. The germline V gene has CDR1 DFQATT and CDR2 SNEGSKA (reference sequence). In nucleotides, the CDR3 is TGCAGTGCTAGTGGGGGTTGGACGCCCGGGAACACCATATATTTT. It is translated as CSASGGWTPGNTIYF.

This clonotype appeared many times. The chain employs TRBV20-1 and TRBJ2-3; 8 bases map to TRBD2. Trimming cost V 5 bases and J 2 bases; bases outside gene matches: 9. Per the germline V gene, CDR1 is DFQATT and CDR2 is SNEGSKA (reference sequence). The CDR3 is 15 amino acids. The CDR3 loop reads CSALGAGGITDTQYF. CDR3 nucleotides: TGCAGTGCTCTGGGGGCGGGAGGTATCACAGATACGCAGTATTTT.

This clonotype has a count of ten or more. This chain joins TRBV5-1 and TRBJ2-1; no firm D call. With 4 bases removed from V and 8 bases from J, the gap between germline ends came to 7 bases. CDR3 length equals 11 residues. Germline assignment: CDR1 SGHRS and CDR2 YFSETQ. For the CDR3, the DNA is TGCGCCAGCAGCCGGACCGATGAGCAGTTCTTC. Translated: CASSRTDEQFF.

This clonotype was detected ten times or more. V is TRBV5-1 and J is TRBJ1-1, with unresolved D. Germline loops: CDR1 SGHRS, CDR2 YFSETQ. V lost 0 bases, J lost 10 bases, and 13 bases lay in between. The CDR3 has 13 residues. The CDR3 DNA is TGCGCCAGCAGCTTGGACTCGGGTGGAGGAGCTTTCTTT. Translating it yields CASSLDSGGGAFF.

This clonotype showed up many times. CDR3 in amino acids: CASSPGTAKNEKLFF. In DNA form, the CDR3 reads TGTGCCAGCAGCCCGGGGACAGCTAAGAATGAAAAACTGTTTTTT. The chain employs TRBV7-7 and TRBJ1-4; 7 bases line up with TRBD1. Germline V lookup: CDR1 SSHAT, CDR2 FNYEAQ (reference sequence). This CDR3 has 15 residues. Trimming cost V 5 bases and J 5 bases; bases outside gene matches: 8.

This clonotype was detected many times. The J gene is TRBJ1-2, the V gene TRBV20-1, with 7 bases matching TRBD1. The junction had 6 bases not matched to a gene; V was cut back by 3 bases and J by 2 bases. The CDR3 is 14 residues long. Germline CDR1 and CDR2: DFQATT and SNEGSKA (reference sequence). The CDR3 protein is CSASDDRENYGYTF. The DNA of the CDR3 is TGCAGTGCTAGCGATGACAGGGAAAACTATGGCTACACCTTC.

The table lists this clonotype with many counts. This rearrangement joins TRBV12-3 or TRBV12-4 to TRBJ2-3; TRBD2 aligns across 7 bases. The CDR3 is 15 amino acids. Trimming removed 3 bases from V and 3 bases from J; junction bases left unmatched: 6. The CDR3 region is CASSFAGAPTDTQYF. The CDR3, as DNA: TGTGCCAGCAGTTTCGCGGGAGCCCCTACAGATACGCAGTATTTT.

This clonotype occurred many times. In DNA, the CDR3 is TGCAGCGTTGAACTAACACGGGATTATGGCTACACCTTC. Translating it yields CSVELTRDYGYTF. This chain links TRBV29-1 with TRBJ1-2; D unresolved. CDR3 length: 13 amino acids. The ends were cut back, 2 bases at V and 5 bases at J, with 12 bases in the middle. Looked up from germline, CDR1 is SQVTM and CDR2 is ANQGSEA. The full variable domain, completed using reference TRBV29-1 and TRBJ1-2, is SAVISQKPSRDICQRGTSLTIQCQVDSQVTMMFWYRQQPGQSLTLIATANQGSEATYESGFVIDKFPISRPNLTFSTLTVSNMSPEDSSIYLCSVELTRDYGYTFGSGTRLTVV.

The sample holds many counts of this clonotype. The V call is TRBV4-3, the J call TRBJ2-1, with a weak D call TRBD2 (6 bases). Germline V lookup: CDR1 LGHNA, CDR2 YSLEER. CDR3 length: 16 residues. The V gene lost 2 bases and the J gene lost 0 bases, with 11 bases spanning the gap. CDR3 region: CASSQQVGSSYNEQFF. The CDR3 bases are TGCGCCAGCAGCCAACAGGTCGGGAGCTCCTACAATGAGCAGTTCTTC.

There are many counts of this clonotype. This chain connects TRBV5-1 to TRBJ1-1, with D perhaps matching TRBD1 (6 bases). This CDR3 spans 14 amino acids. Germline V gene data show CDR1 as SGHRS and CDR2 as YFSETQ. V dropped 6 bases and J dropped 0 bases, with 12 bases sitting between them. The CDR3 nucleotides are TGCGCCAGCAATCGACAGGAGATGAACACTGAAGCTTTCTTT. Its protein is CASNRQEMNTEAFF.

This clonotype was observed many times. CDR3 region: CASSHLYEQYF. The CDR3 DNA is TGCGCCAGCAGCCACCTCTACGAGCAGTACTTC. This chain joins TRBV4-1 and TRBJ2-7; D not resolved. V lost 3 bases to trimming and J lost 3 bases, with 3 bases between them. The CDR3 is 11 residues long. Germline assignment: CDR1 MGHRA and CDR2 YSYEKL.

This clonotype was observed at least ten times. The V gene is TRBV5-1, the J gene TRBJ1-4, with 8 nucleotides matching TRBD1. In germline, CDR1 is SGHRS, CDR2 YFSETQ. The V gene end was trimmed by 7 bases and the J gene end by 6 bases; junction bases not matched to a gene: 11. CDR3 length: 15 residues. DNA of the CDR3: TGCGCCAGCGGACCAACAGGGGGTATAGATGAAAAACTGTTTTTT. It encodes CASGPTGGIDEKLFF.

This clonotype showed up many times. This chain connects TRBV20-1 to TRBJ1-1; D remains ambiguous. Trimming shortened V by 3 bases and J by 7 bases, and 9 bases separated the two germline ends. The CDR3 consists of 11 residues. Looked up from germline, CDR1 is DFQATT and CDR2 is SNEGSKA (reference sequence). The CDR3 coding sequence is TGCAGTGCTAGGGGTCCCAATGAAGCTTTCTTT. This gives the protein CSARGPNEAFF.

At least ten counts were recorded for this clonotype. The rearrangement links TRBV12-3 or TRBV12-4 to TRBJ1-3; D unclear. This CDR3 spans 14 amino acids. The V and J ends lost 8 bases and 2 bases respectively, with 13 bases between them. CDR3 nucleotide sequence: TGTGCCAGCGGGAGAGGGAGCGCTGGAAACACCATATATTTT. The encoded protein is CASGRGSAGNTIYF.

In its sample, this clonotype was seen many times. The gene calls are TRBV25-1 and TRBJ1-5, with D possibly being TRBD1 (6 bases). Germline assignment: CDR1 MGHDK and CDR2 SYGVNS. Trimming removed 2 bases at V and 1 base at J, with 18 bases between. CDR3 length: 18 residues. The CDR3 nucleotides are TGTGCCAGCAGTGAAGGGGGCAGGGACGGGGGGAGCAATCAGCCCCAGCATTTT. It codes for CASSEGGRDGGSNQPQHF.

There are many counts of this clonotype. The chain carries TRBV7-8 and TRBJ1-5, with a possible D match to TRBD1 (5 bases). Germline CDR1 reads SGHVS; CDR2 reads FQNEAQ. V was cut by 1 base and J by 6 bases, with 16 bases left in between. The CDR3 sequence is 16 residues long. Written as DNA, the CDR3 is TGTGCCAGCAGCTTAGGGGGCGATGTTAGGGTTCAGCCCCAGCATTTT. The encoded protein is CASSLGGDVRVQPQHF.

This clonotype was counted many times. The chain recombines TRBV11-2 with TRBJ2-7; D is unresolved. The CDR3 contains 12 residues. V gave up 0 bases and J gave up 5 bases, with 5 bases separating them. Germline V CDR1 and CDR2: SGHAT, FQNNGV. Here the CDR3 DNA reads TGTGCCAGCAGCTTAGATAGGAACGAGCAGTACTTC. Encoded protein: CASSLDRNEQYF.

This clonotype has ten or more counts. V gene TRBV29-1 combines with J gene TRBJ1-1, with a tentative D call TRBD1 (6 bases). There are 12 residues in the CDR3. The germline V gene has CDR1 SQVTM and CDR2 ANQGSEA. CDR3 nucleotides: TGCAGTGAACAGGGAATGAACACTGAAGCTTTCTTT. This gives the protein CSEQGMNTEAFF.

This sequence joins TRBV20-1 and TRBJ2-5, with D hard to call. Trimming left V 0 bases short and J 1 base short, with 9 bases between. The CDR3 extends over 14 amino acids. Germline V gives CDR1 DFQATT, CDR2 SNEGSKA (reference sequence). CDR3 in amino acids: CSARDLQVQETQYF. The CDR3 nucleotides are TGCAGTGCTAGAGATCTACAAGTCCAAGAGACCCAGTACTTC.

In this sample, this clonotype turned up many times. The chain is built from TRBV6-5 and TRBJ2-5, with a possible D match to TRBD1 (5 bases). Trimming stripped 5 bases from V and 2 bases from J, with 15 bases between. The CDR3 length is 15 residues. The germline CDR1 and CDR2 sequences are MNHEY and SVGAGI. The CDR3 protein is CASSDPEDTQETQYF. CDR3 DNA: TGTGCCAGCAGTGACCCCGAGGACACACAAGAGACCCAGTACTTC.

This clonotype was observed at least ten times. The chain carries TRBV20-1 and TRBJ1-1; tentatively, D is TRBD1 (6 bases). CDR1 and CDR2 from the germline V gene are DFQATT and SNEGSKA (reference sequence). The CDR3 has 14 amino acids. V lost 6 bases and J lost 4, with 18 bases in between. The CDR3 region is CSALRGGVGTEAFF. The CDR3 coding sequence is TGCAGTGCCTTGAGGGGGGGGGTTGGCACTGAAGCTTTCTTT.

The sample holds many counts of this clonotype. The chain is built from TRBV28 and TRBJ2-1; D could derive from TRBD1 or TRBD2 (7 bases each). The CDR3 spans 15 residues. V lost 8 bases, J lost 6 bases, and 20 bases lay in between. CDR1 is MDHEN and CDR2 is SYDVKM in the germline V gene. The CDR3 DNA sequence: TGTGCCAGCTCCCCCGGGGGGACAGTACTCAATGAGCAGTTCTTC. Protein sequence: CASSPGGTVLNEQFF. The full variable domain, completed using reference TRBV28 and TRBJ2-1, is DVKVTQSSRYLVKRTGEKVFLECVQDMDHENMFWYRQDPGLGLRLIYFSYDVKMKEKGDIPEGYSVSREKKERFSLILESASTNQTSMYLCASSPGGTVLNEQFFGPGTRLTVL.

The table lists this clonotype with many counts. V is TRBV5-1 and J is TRBJ1-1, with D maybe TRBD1 (5 bases). The CDR3 loop spans 15 amino acids. Germline V CDR1 and CDR2: SGHRS, YFSETQ. V was trimmed by 0 bases and J by 0 bases, leaving 9 bases between them. CDR3 residues: CASSLGDLLNTEAFF. CDR3 DNA sequence: TGCGCCAGCAGCTTGGGGGACCTTTTGAACACTGAAGCTTTCTTT.

This clonotype was recorded at least ten times. The CDR3 bases are TGCAGCGTTGACTCTCCAGATCCAACCACAGCTAACTATGGCTACACCTTC. Protein sequence: CSVDSPDPTTANYGYTF. This chain joins TRBV29-1 and TRBJ1-2; unclear D gene. Trimming shortened V by 3 bases and J by 0 bases, and 20 bases separated the two germline ends. The germline gives CDR1 SQVTM, CDR2 ANQGSEA. There are 17 residues in the CDR3.